Sequencing of this TCR beta chain was carried out in a study of blood T cell repertoires in COVID-19. At the level of the study: Researchers got acute and convalescent COVID-19 samples from the United States, Italy and Spain. The analysed material was cDNA or gDNA that came from T cells, B-cell-depleted T cells, or PBMCs.

Generated by immunoSEQ multiplex PCR, the TCRdb table keeps only in-frame clones and is missing some. The table shows some 49,000 clones, with 80% to 85% occurring only once. The sequenced material came from peripheral blood. The TCR sequence derives from a woman older than 75 with COVID-19, enrolled during active disease.

The CDR3 loop is CSARASRGYTF. The DNA for the CDR3 is TGCAGCGCTAGAGCTTCTCGCGGCTACACCTTC. J is TRBJ1-2 and V is TRBV29-1; D not certain. The CDR3 covers 11 residues. The germline CDR1 and CDR2 sequences are SQVTM and ANQGSEA. V was shortened by 7 bases and J by 8 bases, with 14 bases between the two germline ends.